The text below deals with one T cell receptor beta chain. Its antigen is unidentified. A read error may produce the germline difference seen at one junction end. This sample was included in a study of blood T cells in healthy people across ages. Study-level results: It was found that TCR beta diversity correlated strongly with the percentage of naive T cells.

Next came a second PCR, run for about 6 to 11 cycles, which used a sample-barcoded 5' primer along with a J-beta primer mix. Per-sample output comprised a minimum of 2.5 million paired-end reads containing CDR3. One entry per CDR3 protein, called by TCRdb with MiXCR from the 5' RACE reads. The data contain hundreds of thousands of distinct CDR3 sequences, around 32% of them singletons. This sequence was found in a woman older than 75 in good health. The material sequenced was blood.

The CDR3 DNA follows: TGTGCCAGCAGCCGTGACCCGATGAACACTAAAGCTTTCTTT. It codes for CASSRDPMNTKAFF. The chain employs TRBV12-3 or TRBV12-4 and TRBJ1-1; D gene ambiguous. The CDR3 extends over 14 amino acids.